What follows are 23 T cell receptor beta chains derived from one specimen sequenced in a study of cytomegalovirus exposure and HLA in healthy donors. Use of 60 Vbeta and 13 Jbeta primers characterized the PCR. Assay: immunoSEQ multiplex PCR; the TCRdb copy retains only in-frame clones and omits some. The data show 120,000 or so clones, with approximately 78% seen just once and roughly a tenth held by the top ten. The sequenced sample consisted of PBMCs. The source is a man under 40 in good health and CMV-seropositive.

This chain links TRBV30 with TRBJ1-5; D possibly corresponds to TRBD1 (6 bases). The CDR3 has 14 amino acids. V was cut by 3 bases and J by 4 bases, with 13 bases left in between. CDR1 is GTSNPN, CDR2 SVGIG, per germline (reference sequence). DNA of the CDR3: TGTGCCTGGAGGCAGGGGCTCGGTAATCAGCCCCAGCATTTT. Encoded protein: CAWRQGLGNQPQHF.

CDR3 in DNA: TGTGCCAGTAGTAACGCCTCACATCGGGGGATTCCTAACTATGGCTACACCTTC. Translated, it gives CASSNASHRGIPNYGYTF. The chain links TRBV19 to TRBJ1-2; TRBD1 is a possible D gene (5 bases). CDR3 length equals 18 residues. The V gene lost 4 bases and the J gene lost 0 bases, with 21 bases spanning the gap. Germline V gene lookup returns CDR1 LNHDA and CDR2 SQIVND (reference sequence).

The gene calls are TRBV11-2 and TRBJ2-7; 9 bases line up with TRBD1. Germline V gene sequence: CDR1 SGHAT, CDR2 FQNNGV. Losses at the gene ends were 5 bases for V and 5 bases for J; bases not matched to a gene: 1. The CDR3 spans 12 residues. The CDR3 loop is CASSGTGHEQYF. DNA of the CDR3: TGTGCCAGCAGCGGGACAGGGCACGAGCAGTACTTC.

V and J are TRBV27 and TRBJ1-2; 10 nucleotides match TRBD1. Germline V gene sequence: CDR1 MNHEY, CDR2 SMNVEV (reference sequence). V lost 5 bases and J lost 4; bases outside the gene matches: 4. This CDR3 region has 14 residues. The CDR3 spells CASSPRDRGYGYTF. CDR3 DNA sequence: TGTGCCAGCAGTCCCCGGGACAGGGGCTATGGCTACACCTTC.

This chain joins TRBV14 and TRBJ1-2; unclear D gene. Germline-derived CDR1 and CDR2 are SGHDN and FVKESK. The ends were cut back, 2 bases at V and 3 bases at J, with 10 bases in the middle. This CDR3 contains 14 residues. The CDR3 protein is CASSQNQRDYGYTF. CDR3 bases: TGTGCCAGCAGCCAAAACCAACGGGACTATGGCTACACCTTC.

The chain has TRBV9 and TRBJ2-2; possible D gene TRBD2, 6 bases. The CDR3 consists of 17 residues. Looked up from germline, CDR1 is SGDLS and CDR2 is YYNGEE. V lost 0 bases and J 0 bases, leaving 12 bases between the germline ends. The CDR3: CASSVARWGANTGELFF. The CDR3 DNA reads TGTGCCAGCAGCGTAGCGCGGTGGGGGGCGAACACCGGGGAGCTGTTTTTT.

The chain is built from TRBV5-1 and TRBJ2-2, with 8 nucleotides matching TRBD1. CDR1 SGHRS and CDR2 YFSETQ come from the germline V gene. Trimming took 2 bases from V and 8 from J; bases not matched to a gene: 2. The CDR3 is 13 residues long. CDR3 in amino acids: CASSLQGVGELFF. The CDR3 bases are TGCGCCAGCAGCTTACAGGGGGTTGGGGAGCTGTTTTTT.

CDR3 in amino acids: CASSFSQGGNQPQHF. The CDR3 DNA reads TGTGCCAGCAGTTTCTCACAGGGTGGCAATCAGCCCCAGCATTTT. The chain has TRBV27 and TRBJ1-5; D possibly corresponds to TRBD1 (6 bases). Germline V gene data show CDR1 as MNHEY and CDR2 as SMNVEV (reference sequence). The CDR3 length is 15 residues. Trimming removed 3 bases at V and 2 bases at J, with 11 bases between.

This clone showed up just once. The CDR3 loop is CASSPKVAGDTGELFF. As DNA, the CDR3 is TGTGCCAGCAGCCCCAAGGTAGCGGGAGACACCGGGGAGCTGTTTTTT. V usage is TRBV7-6 and J usage is TRBJ2-2; 9 positions match TRBD2. Looked up from germline, CDR1 is SGHVS and CDR2 is FNYEAQ. V was pared by 5 bases and J by 3 bases, with 7 bases of the junction left unmatched. This CDR3 comprises 16 residues.

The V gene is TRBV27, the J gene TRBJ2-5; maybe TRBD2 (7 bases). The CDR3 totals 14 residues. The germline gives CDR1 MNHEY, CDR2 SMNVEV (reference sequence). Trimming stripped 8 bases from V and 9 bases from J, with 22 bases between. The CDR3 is CASGSKAEGGAQYF. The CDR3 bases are TGTGCCAGCGGATCTAAGGCCGAAGGGGGGGCCCAGTACTTC.

CDR3 coding DNA: TGTGCCAGCAGCGGGTCGGGGGTAAAAGGAGAGACCCAGTACTTC. Protein: CASSGSGVKGETQYF. The rearrangement joins TRBV9 to TRBJ2-5; possible D gene TRBD2, 6 bases. V lost 3 bases, J lost 4 bases, and 16 bases lay in between. The CDR3 is 15 amino acids. Germline loops: CDR1 SGDLS, CDR2 YYNGEE.

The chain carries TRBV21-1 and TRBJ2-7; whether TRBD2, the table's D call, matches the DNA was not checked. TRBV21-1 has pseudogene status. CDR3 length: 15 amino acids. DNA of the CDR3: TGTGCCAGCACCCAAAGAGGTCCCCGGACTAACGAGCAGTACTTC. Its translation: CASTQRGPRTNEQYF.

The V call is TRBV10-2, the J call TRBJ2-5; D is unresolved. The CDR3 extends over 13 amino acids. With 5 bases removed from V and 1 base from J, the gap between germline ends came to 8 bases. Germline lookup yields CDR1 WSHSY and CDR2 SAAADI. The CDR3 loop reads CASSPRAQETQYF. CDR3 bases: TGCGCCAGCAGTCCTCGCGCCCAAGAGACCCAGTACTTC.

CDR3 coding DNA: TGTGCCAGCAGTGTGATCAGAATGAACACTGAAGCTTTCTTT. Translation gives CASSVIRMNTEAFF. This rearrangement joins TRBV2 to TRBJ1-1, with no clear D. Trimming left V 4 bases short and J 0 bases short, with 9 bases between. Germline loops: CDR1 SNHLY, CDR2 FYNNEI. The CDR3 runs to 14 residues.

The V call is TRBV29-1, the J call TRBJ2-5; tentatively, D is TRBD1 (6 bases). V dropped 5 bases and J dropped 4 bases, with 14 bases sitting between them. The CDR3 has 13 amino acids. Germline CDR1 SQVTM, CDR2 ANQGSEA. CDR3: CSVRSQGRETQYF. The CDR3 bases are TGCAGCGTTAGAAGCCAGGGGCGAGAGACCCAGTACTTC.

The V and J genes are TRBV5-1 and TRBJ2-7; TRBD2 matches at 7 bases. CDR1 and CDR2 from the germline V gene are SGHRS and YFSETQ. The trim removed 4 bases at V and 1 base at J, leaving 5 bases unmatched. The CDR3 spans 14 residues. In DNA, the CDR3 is TGCGCCAGCAGCCGTCGGGACTATTCCTACGAGCAGTACTTC. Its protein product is CASSRRDYSYEQYF.

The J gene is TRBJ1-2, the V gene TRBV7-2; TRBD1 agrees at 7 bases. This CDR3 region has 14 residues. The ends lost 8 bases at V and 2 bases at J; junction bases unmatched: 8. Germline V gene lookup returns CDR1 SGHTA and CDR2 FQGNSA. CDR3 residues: CASGRPGGNYGYTF. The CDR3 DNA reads TGTGCCAGCGGAAGGCCAGGGGGAAACTATGGCTACACCTTC.

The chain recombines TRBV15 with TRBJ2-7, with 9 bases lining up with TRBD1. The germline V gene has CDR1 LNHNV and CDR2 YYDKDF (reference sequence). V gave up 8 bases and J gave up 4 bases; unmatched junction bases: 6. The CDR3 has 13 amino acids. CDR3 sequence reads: CATGRQGGYEQYF. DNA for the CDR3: TGTGCCACCGGGAGACAGGGGGGTTACGAGCAGTACTTC. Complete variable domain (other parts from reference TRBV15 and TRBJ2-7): DAMVIQNPRYQVTQFGKPVTLSCSQTLNHNVMYWYQQKSSQAPKLLFHYYDKDFNNEADTPDNFQSRRPNTSFCFLDIRSPGLGDTAMYLCATGRQGGYEQYFGPGTRLTVT.

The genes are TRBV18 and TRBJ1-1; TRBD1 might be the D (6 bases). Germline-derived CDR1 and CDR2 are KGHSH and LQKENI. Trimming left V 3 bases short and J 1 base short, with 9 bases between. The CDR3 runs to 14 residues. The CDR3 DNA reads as TGTGCCAGCTCACCCGACAGGCAGAACACTGAAGCTTTCTTT. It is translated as CASSPDRQNTEAFF.

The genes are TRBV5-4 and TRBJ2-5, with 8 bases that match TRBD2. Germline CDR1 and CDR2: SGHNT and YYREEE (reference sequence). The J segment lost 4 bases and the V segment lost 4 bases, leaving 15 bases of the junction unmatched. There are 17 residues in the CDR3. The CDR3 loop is CASSPPGSGASGETQYF. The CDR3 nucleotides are TGTGCCAGCAGCCCGCCGGGTAGCGGGGCATCAGGAGAGACCCAGTACTTC.

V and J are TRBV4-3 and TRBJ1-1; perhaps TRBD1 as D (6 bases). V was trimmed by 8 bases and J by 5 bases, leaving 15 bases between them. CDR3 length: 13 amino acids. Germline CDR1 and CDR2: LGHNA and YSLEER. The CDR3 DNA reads TGCGCCAGCCGTTTGGGGGCCGAGACTGAAGCTTTCTTT. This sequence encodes CASRLGAETEAFF.

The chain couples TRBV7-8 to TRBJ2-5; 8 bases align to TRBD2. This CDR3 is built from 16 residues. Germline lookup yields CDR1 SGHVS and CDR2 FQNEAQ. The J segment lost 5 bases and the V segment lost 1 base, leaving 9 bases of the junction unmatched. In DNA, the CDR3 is TGTGCCAGCAGCTTAGGCCAAAGACTAGCGCCGGAGACCCAGTACTTC. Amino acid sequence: CASSLGQRLAPETQYF.

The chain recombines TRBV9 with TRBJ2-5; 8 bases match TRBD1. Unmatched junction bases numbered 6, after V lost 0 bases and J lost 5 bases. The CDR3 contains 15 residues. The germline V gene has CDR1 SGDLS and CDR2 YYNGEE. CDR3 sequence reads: CASSVAGGWGETQYF. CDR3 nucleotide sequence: TGTGCCAGCAGCGTAGCAGGGGGCTGGGGGGAGACCCAGTACTTC.